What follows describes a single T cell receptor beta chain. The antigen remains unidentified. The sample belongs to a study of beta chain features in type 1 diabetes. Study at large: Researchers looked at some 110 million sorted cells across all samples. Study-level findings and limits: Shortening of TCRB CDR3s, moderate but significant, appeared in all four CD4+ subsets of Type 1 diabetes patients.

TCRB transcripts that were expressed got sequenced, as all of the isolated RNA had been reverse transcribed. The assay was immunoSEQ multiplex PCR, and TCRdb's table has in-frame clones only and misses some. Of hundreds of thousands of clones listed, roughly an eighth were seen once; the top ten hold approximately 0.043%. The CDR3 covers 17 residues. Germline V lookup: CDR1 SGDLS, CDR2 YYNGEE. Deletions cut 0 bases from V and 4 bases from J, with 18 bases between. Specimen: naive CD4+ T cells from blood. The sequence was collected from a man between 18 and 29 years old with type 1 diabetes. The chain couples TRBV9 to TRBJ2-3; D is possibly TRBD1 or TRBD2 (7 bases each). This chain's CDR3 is CASSVALVAGGADTQYF. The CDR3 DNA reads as TGTGCCAGCAGCGTAGCTCTCGTTGCAGGGGGGGCAGATACGCAGTATTTT.